This T cell receptor (beta chain) derives from a study of cytomegalovirus exposure and HLA in healthy donors. This clone has a single count. Its antigen is unknown. Profiled with immunoSEQ multiplex PCR; TCRdb holds only in-frame clones, not every one. The sample shows about 220,000 clones, approximately 88% of them seen only once. Notes on the study in general: Rare sequences made up most TCRs, while some public TCRs were found in many donors. According to a later analysis, TCR clusters from the first cohort tended to co-occur in the approximately 120 validation repertoires. Among TCR beta chains, those listed as cytomegalovirus-associated numbered over 150.

Per germline, CDR1 KGHSH and CDR2 LQKENI. V dropped 3 bases and J dropped 4 bases, with 15 bases sitting between them. The CDR3 has 15 amino acids. V usage is TRBV18 and J usage is TRBJ1-2; D remains ambiguous. The receptor was derived from a woman aged 25 to 39 in good health and CMV-seropositive. Sequenced material: PBMCs. CDR3 protein: CASSPTRSWGYGYTF. For the CDR3, the DNA is TGTGCCAGCTCACCGACACGGTCATGGGGCTATGGCTACACCTTC. Filled out from reference TRBV18 and TRBJ1-2, the complete variable domain reads NAGVMQNPRHLVRRRGQEARLRCSPMKGHSHVYWYRQLPEEGLKFMVYLQKENIIDESGMPKERFSAEFPKEGPSILRIQQVVRGDSAAYFCASSPTRSWGYGYTFGSGTRLTVV.